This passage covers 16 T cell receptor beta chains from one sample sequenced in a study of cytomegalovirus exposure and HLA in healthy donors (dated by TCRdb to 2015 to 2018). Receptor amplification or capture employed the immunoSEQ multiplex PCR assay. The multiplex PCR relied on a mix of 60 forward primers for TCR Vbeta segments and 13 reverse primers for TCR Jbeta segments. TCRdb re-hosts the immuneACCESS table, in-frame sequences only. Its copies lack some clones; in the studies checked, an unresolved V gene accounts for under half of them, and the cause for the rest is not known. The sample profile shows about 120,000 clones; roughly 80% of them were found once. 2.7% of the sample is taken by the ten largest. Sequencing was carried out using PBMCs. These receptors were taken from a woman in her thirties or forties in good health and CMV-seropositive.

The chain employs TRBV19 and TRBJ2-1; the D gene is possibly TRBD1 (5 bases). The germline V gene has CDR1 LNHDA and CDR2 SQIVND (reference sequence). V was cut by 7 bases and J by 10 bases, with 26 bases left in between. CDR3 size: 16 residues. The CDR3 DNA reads TGTGCCAGTACCAGGGTCAGCCTCGGCGGTGTGAAGGAGCAGTTCTTC. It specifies CASTRVSLGGVKEQFF. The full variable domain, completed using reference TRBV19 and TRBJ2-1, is DGGITQSPKYLFRKEGQNVTLSCEQNLNHDAMYWYRQDPGQGLRLIYYSQIVNDFQKGDIAEGYSVSREKKESFPLTVTSAQKNPTAFYLCASTRVSLGGVKEQFFGPGTRLTVL.

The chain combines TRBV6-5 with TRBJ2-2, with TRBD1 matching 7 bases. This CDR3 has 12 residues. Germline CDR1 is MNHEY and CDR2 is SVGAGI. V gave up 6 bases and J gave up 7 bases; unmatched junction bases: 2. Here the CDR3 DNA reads TGTGCCAGCAGACAGGGGTACGGGGAGCTGTTTTTT. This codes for CASRQGYGELFF.

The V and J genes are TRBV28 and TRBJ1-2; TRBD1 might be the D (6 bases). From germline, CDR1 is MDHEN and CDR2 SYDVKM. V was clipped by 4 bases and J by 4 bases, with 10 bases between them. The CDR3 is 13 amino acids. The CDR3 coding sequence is TGTGCCAGCAGTTCCTCACAGGGCTATGGCTACACCTTC. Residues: CASSSSQGYGYTF.

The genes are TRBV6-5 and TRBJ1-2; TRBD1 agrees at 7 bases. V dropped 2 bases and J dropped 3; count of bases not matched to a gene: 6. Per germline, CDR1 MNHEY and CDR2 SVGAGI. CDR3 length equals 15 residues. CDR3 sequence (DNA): TGTGCCAGCAGTTACGACCCGACAGGGTACTATGGCTACACCTTC. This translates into CASSYDPTGYYGYTF.

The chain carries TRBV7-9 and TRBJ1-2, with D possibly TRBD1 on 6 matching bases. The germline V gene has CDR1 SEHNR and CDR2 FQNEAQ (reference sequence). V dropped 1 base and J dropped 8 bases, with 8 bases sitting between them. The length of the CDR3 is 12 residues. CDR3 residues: CASSLDRDGYTF. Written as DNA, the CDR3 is TGTGCCAGCAGCTTAGACAGGGACGGCTACACCTTC.

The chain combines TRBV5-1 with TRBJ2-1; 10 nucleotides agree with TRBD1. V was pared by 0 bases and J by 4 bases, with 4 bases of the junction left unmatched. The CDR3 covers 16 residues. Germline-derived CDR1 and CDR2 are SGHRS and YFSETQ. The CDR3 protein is CASSLVGDRGYNEQFF. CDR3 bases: TGCGCCAGCAGCTTGGTAGGGGACAGGGGTTACAATGAGCAGTTCTTC.

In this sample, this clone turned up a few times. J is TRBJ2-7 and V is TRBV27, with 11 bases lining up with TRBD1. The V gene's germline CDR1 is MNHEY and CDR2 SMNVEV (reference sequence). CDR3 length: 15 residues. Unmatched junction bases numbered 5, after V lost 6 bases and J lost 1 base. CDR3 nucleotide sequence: TGTGCCAGCAGGCCGGACAGGGGGCTATCCTACGAGCAGTACTTC. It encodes CASRPDRGLSYEQYF.

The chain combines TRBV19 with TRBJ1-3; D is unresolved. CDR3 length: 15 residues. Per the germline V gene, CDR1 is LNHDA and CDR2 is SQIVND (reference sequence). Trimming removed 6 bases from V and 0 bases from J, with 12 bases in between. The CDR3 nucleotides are TGTGCCAGTAGGACTCTCCGGGACTCTGGAAACACCATATATTTT. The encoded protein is CASRTLRDSGNTIYF. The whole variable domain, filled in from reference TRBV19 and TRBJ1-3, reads DGGITQSPKYLFRKEGQNVTLSCEQNLNHDAMYWYRQDPGQGLRLIYYSQIVNDFQKGDIAEGYSVSREKKESFPLTVTSAQKNPTAFYLCASRTLRDSGNTIYFGEGSWLTVV.

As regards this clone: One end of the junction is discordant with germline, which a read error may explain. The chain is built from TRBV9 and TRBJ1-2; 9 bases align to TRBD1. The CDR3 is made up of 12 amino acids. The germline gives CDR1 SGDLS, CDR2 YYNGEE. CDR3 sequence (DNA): TGTGCCAGCAGCGTGTTAACAGGGGGCCCGCTCTTC. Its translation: CASSVLTGGPLF.

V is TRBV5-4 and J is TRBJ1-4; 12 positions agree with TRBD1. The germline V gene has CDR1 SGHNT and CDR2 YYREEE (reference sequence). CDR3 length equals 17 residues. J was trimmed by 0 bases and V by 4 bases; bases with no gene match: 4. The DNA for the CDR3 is TGTGCCAGCAGCCGGGGACAGGGGGCTGCAACTAATGAAAAACTGTTTTTT. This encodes CASSRGQGAATNEKLFF.

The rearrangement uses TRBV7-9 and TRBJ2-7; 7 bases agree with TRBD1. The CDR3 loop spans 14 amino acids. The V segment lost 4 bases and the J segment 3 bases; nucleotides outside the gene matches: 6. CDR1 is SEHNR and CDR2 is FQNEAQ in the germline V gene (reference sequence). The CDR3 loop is CASSSDRVGYEQYF. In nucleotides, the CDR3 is TGTGCCAGCAGCTCCGACAGGGTGGGCTACGAGCAGTACTTC.

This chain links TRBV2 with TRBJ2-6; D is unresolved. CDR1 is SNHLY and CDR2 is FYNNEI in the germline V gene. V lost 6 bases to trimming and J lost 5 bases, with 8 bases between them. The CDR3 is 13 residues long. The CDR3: CASSLVWANVLTF. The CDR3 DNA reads TGTGCCAGCAGCCTCGTGTGGGCCAACGTCCTGACTTTC.

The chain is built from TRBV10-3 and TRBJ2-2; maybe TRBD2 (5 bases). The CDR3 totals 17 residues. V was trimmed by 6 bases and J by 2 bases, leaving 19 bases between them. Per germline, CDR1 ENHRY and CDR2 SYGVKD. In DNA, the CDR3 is TGTGCCATCAGGTCCACACCCGGAGGTCCAAACACCGGGGAGCTGTTTTTT. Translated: CAIRSTPGGPNTGELFF.

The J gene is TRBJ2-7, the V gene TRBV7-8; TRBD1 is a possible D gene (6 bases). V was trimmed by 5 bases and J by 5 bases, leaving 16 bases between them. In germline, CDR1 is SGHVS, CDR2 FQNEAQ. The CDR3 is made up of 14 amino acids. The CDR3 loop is CASSPSDRSNEQYF. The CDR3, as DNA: TGTGCCAGCAGCCCAAGCGACAGGTCCAACGAGCAGTACTTC.

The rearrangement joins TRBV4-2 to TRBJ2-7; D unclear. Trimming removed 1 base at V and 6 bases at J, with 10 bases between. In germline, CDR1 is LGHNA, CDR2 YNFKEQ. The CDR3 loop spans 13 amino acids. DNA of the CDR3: TGTGCCAGCAGCCAAGTTCTCGCCGGCGAGCAGTACTTC. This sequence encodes CASSQVLAGEQYF.

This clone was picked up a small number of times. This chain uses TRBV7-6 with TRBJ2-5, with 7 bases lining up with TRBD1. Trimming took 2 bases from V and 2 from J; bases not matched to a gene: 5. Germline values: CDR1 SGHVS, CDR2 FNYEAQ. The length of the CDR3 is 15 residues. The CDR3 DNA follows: TGTGCCAGCAGCTTAACTGGGACAGCTCAAGAGACCCAGTACTTC. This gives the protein CASSLTGTAQETQYF.